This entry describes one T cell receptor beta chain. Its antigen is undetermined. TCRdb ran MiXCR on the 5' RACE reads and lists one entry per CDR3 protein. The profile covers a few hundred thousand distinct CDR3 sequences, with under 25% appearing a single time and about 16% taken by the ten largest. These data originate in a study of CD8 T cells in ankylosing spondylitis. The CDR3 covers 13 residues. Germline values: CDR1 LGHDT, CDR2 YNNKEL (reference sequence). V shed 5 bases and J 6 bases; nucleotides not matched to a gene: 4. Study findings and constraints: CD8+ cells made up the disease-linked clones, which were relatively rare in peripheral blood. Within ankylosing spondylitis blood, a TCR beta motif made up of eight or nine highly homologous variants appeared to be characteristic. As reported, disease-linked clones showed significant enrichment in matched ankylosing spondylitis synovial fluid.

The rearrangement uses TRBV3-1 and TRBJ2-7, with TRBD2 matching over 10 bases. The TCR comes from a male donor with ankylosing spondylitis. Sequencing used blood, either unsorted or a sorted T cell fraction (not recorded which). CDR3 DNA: TGTGCCAGCAGCGATAGCGGGAGGCCCGAGCAGTACTTC. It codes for CASSDSGRPEQYF.